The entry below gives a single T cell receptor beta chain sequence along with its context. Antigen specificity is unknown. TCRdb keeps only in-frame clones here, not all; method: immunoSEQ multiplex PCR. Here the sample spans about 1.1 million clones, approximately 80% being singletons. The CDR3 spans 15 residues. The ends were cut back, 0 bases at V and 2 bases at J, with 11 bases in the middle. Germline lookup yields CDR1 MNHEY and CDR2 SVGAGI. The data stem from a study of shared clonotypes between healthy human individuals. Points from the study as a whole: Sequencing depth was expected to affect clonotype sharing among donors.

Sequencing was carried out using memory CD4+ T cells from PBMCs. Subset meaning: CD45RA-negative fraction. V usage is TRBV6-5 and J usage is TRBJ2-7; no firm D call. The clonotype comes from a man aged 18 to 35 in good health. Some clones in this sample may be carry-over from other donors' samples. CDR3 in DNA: TGTGCCAGCAGTTACTCAGGGAATCTTGCCTACGAGCAGTACTTC. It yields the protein CASSYSGNLAYEQYF.